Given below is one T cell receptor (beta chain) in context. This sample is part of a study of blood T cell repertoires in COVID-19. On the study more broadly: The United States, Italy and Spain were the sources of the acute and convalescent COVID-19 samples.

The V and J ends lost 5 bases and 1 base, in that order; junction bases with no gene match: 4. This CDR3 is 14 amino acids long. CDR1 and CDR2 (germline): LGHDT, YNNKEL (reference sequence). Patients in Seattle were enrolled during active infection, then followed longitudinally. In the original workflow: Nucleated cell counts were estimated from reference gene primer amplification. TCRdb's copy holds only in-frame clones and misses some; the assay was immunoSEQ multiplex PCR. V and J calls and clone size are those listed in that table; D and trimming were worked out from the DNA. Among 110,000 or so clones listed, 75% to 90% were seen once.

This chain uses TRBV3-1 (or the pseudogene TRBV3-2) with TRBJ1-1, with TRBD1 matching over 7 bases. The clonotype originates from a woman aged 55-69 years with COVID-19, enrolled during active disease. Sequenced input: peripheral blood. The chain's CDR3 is CASSAQGSNTEAFF. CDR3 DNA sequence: TGTGCCAGCAGCGCACAGGGGTCGAACACTGAAGCTTTCTTT.